This paragraph reports one T cell receptor beta chain. This entry comes from a study of blood T cell repertoires in COVID-19. Study summary: The samples span acute and convalescent COVID-19 from the United States, Italy and Spain.

The CDR3 contains 15 residues. The germline V gene encodes CDR1 MDHEN and CDR2 SYDVKM. V was clipped by 6 bases and J by 5 bases; unmatched bases: 9. In the original workflow: Reference gene primer amplification yielded estimated nucleated cell counts. Some clones are missing from TCRdb's copy, which holds only in-frame ones; the method was immunoSEQ multiplex PCR. V and J calls and clone size are as listed in that table; D and trimming were resolved from the DNA. The sample carries nearly 50,000 clones, approximately 85% recorded once. Sequencing was performed on peripheral blood. The clonotype comes from a woman aged 60-75 years with acute or convalescent COVID-19. V gene TRBV28 combines with J gene TRBJ1-3, with 8 bases identical to TRBD1. The DNA for the CDR3 is TGTGCCAGCAGCGGCGGGACAGGTTTAAGAAACACCATATATTTT. As protein: CASSGGTGLRNTIYF.